Following are 17 T cell receptor beta chains from one sample sequenced in a study of blood T cell repertoires in COVID-19. Clones were read by immunoSEQ multiplex PCR, and TCRdb kept only the in-frame ones, dropping some. This sample has some 71,000 clones, with approximately 90% found just once. Sequencing was carried out using peripheral blood. The receptors derive from a woman between 18 and 29 years old with acute or convalescent COVID-19.

The genes are TRBV30 and TRBJ1-6, with D possibly TRBD1 on 6 matching bases. CDR1 and CDR2 (germline): GTSNPN, SVGIG (reference sequence). The CDR3 has 15 amino acids. V shed 3 bases and J shed 2 bases, with 11 bases lying between them. CDR3 amino acids: CAWRFTGTYNSPLHF. The CDR3 DNA is TGTGCCTGGAGATTCACAGGGACCTATAATTCACCCCTCCACTTT.

The V and J genes are TRBV6-6 and TRBJ2-7, with TRBD1 matching over 7 bases. V shed 5 bases and J 0 bases; nucleotides not matched to a gene: 7. Per the germline V gene, CDR1 is MNHNY and CDR2 is SVGAGI (reference sequence). This CDR3 comprises 15 residues. DNA of the CDR3: TGTGCCAGCAGTCCCGGGACAGCCAGCTCCTACGAGCAGTACTTC. It yields the protein CASSPGTASSYEQYF.

V usage is TRBV30 and J usage is TRBJ2-2; D remains ambiguous. Trimming cost V 2 bases and J 0 bases, with 13 bases left between them. Germline V gives CDR1 GTSNPN, CDR2 SVGIG (reference sequence). The CDR3 covers 16 residues. The CDR3 reads CAWSRAAAANTGELFF. CDR3 sequence (DNA): TGTGCCTGGAGTCGTGCCGCGGCAGCGAACACCGGGGAGCTGTTTTTT.

The V and J genes are TRBV12-5 and TRBJ2-1, with 9 bases matching TRBD2. This CDR3 spans 17 amino acids. Germline loops: CDR1 LGHNT, CDR2 FRNRAP. With 4 bases clipped from V and 7 bases from J, the junction kept 14 bases outside the gene matches. CDR3 region: CASGSPMLAGVSNEQFF. DNA for the CDR3: TGTGCTAGTGGTTCACCTATGTTAGCGGGAGTCTCAAATGAGCAGTTCTTC.

The V and J genes are TRBV29-1 and TRBJ2-2; 9 positions match TRBD2. Germline V gene lookup returns CDR1 SQVTM and CDR2 ANQGSEA. CDR3 length: 13 residues. V was pared by 6 bases and J by 7 bases, with 6 bases of the junction left unmatched. The CDR3 reads CSVTSGGGGELFF. The DNA of the CDR3 is TGCAGCGTGACTAGCGGAGGGGGCGGGGAGCTGTTTTTT.

This clone was counted a single time. The rearrangement uses TRBV18 and TRBJ2-5; TRBD2 is a possible D gene (6 bases). The CDR3 contains 14 residues. Looked up from germline, CDR1 is KGHSH and CDR2 is LQKENI. Trimming took off 8 bases at V and 7 bases at J, with 20 bases between the two ends. Here the CDR3 reads CASPGDTRLGTQYF. Here the CDR3 DNA reads TGTGCCAGCCCGGGAGATACTAGATTGGGGACCCAGTACTTC.

The rearrangement links TRBV19 to TRBJ2-4; 8 nucleotides align to TRBD1. In germline, CDR1 is LNHDA, CDR2 SQIVND (reference sequence). The CDR3 spans 14 residues. After removal of 4 bases from V and 6 bases from J, the junction contained 5 bases not matched to a gene. As DNA, the CDR3 is TGTGCCAGTAGTAACCAGGGGGCTAGAAACATTCAGTACTTC. Its protein is CASSNQGARNIQYF.

V usage is TRBV3-1 (or the pseudogene TRBV3-2) and J usage is TRBJ1-2; D possibly corresponds to TRBD1 (5 bases). Between the trimmed V and J ends, which lost 3 bases and 5 bases, there was a span of 16 bases. From germline, CDR1 is LGHDT and CDR2 YNNKEL (reference sequence). The length of the CDR3 is 15 residues. CDR3 amino acids: CASSQSATQAYGYTF. The CDR3, as DNA: TGTGCCAGCAGCCAGAGCGCTACACAGGCTTATGGCTACACCTTC.

The chain carries TRBV7-2 and TRBJ1-6; D might be TRBD1 (5 bases). Germline CDR1 and CDR2: SGHTA and FQGNSA. The V end lost 2 bases, the J end lost 7 bases, and 15 bases lay between the germline ends. The CDR3 length is 16 residues. The CDR3 here is CASSLSGLRVNSPLHF. In DNA form, the CDR3 reads TGTGCCAGCAGCTTATCAGGGCTCCGTGTAAATTCACCCCTCCACTTT.

The chain recombines TRBV11-2 with TRBJ2-1; D remains unclear. V was trimmed by 5 bases and J by 9 bases, leaving 20 bases between them. CDR3 length: 15 residues. Germline V gives CDR1 SGHAT, CDR2 FQNNGV. The DNA of the CDR3 is TGTGCCAGCAGCAATTTAGATCGATTAGTCACTGAGCAGTTCTTC. It translates to CASSNLDRLVTEQFF.

The chain joins TRBV28 to TRBJ1-5; possible D gene TRBD1, 6 bases. The V gene's germline CDR1 is MDHEN and CDR2 SYDVKM. The CDR3 totals 14 residues. The germline V and J ends were trimmed by 2 bases and 2 bases, with 7 bases remaining between them. CDR3 sequence: CASSLNRGNQPQHF. CDR3 sequence (DNA): TGTGCCAGCAGTTTAAACAGGGGCAATCAGCCCCAGCATTTT.

This sequence joins TRBV28 and TRBJ2-5; a possible D gene is TRBD2 (6 bases). Between the trimmed V and J ends, which lost 4 bases and 4 bases, there was a span of 13 bases. In germline, CDR1 is MDHEN, CDR2 SYDVKM. The CDR3 is made up of 14 amino acids. The CDR3 bases are TGTGCCAGCAGTTATGCGGGATATTCAGAGACCCAGTACTTC. Translation gives CASSYAGYSETQYF.

This sequence joins TRBV7-9 and TRBJ2-3, with 10 nucleotides matching TRBD2. Losses at the gene ends were 4 bases for V and 7 bases for J; bases not matched to a gene: 11. The CDR3 has 16 residues. Germline assignment: CDR1 SEHNR and CDR2 FQNEAQ (reference sequence). CDR3 bases: TGTGCCAGCAGCTCGGGCGTCGGGACTAGCGCCAATACGCAGTATTTT. The encoded protein is CASSSGVGTSANTQYF. Full variable domain (outside the CDR3, taken from reference TRBV7-9 and TRBJ2-3): DTGVSQNPRHKITKRGQNVTFRCDPISEHNRLYWYRQTLGQGPEFLTYFQNEAQLEKSRLLSDRFSAERPKGSFSTLEIQRTEQGDSAMYLCASSSGVGTSANTQYFGPGTRLTVL.

This clone showed up just once. This chain links TRBV6-1 with TRBJ1-5, with D possibly matching TRBD1 (5 bases). V was clipped by 3 bases and J by 5 bases, with 11 bases between them. The CDR3 covers 14 residues. Germline CDR1 MNHNS, CDR2 SASEGT. The CDR3 loop is CASSDGRVDQPQHF. The CDR3, as DNA: TGTGCCAGCAGTGATGGCAGGGTCGATCAGCCCCAGCATTTT.

The chain uses TRBV5-1 and TRBJ2-1; 7 nucleotides align to TRBD2. The CDR3 spans 16 residues. CDR1 and CDR2 (germline): SGHRS, YFSETQ. J gave up 1 base and V 0 bases, and 4 bases lay outside the gene matches. DNA of the CDR3: TGCGCCAGCAGCTTGGAGGCGGGGGATTCCTACAATGAGCAGTTCTTC. This translates into CASSLEAGDSYNEQFF.

The chain joins TRBV6-5 to TRBJ1-5; 7 nucleotides line up with TRBD1. This CDR3 contains 14 residues. CDR1 and CDR2 from the germline V gene are MNHEY and SVGAGI. V was pared by 5 bases and J by 5 bases, with 6 bases of the junction left unmatched. CDR3 sequence reads: CASSTQGVDQPQHF. The CDR3 DNA reads as TGTGCCAGCAGTACTCAGGGGGTGGATCAGCCCCAGCATTTT.

The chain links TRBV7-2 to TRBJ1-1; a possible D gene is TRBD1 (5 bases). The CDR3 sequence is 16 residues long. Germline V gives CDR1 SGHTA, CDR2 FQGNSA. Between the trimmed V and J ends, which lost 5 bases and 2 bases, there was a span of 18 bases. The CDR3 is CASSLNLGQGNTEAFF. DNA for the CDR3: TGTGCCAGCAGCCTCAATCTGGGGCAGGGAAACACTGAAGCTTTCTTT.